This T cell receptor beta chain is drawn from a study of T cells in Graves' hyperthyroidism and ophthalmopathy. Whole-study findings and limits: Blood also held most thyroid clonotypes expanded beyond 0.001.

Authors of the study amplified TCR beta CDR3 regions from RNA transcripts. When the TCR CDR3 underwent first-round RT-PCR, the HTBI primer set was used. TCRdb redid the calling of the multiplex PCR reads with MiXCR, one entry per CDR3 protein. Seen here are 400,000 or so distinct CDR3 sequences, about 15% observed once, and the top ten hold approximately 20%. Ophthalmopathy patients had moderate-to-severe active disease, CAS ≥3, NOSPECS ≥4, and disease duration under 3 months. Exclusion followed for patients with uncontrolled infection, other autoimmune disease, pregnancy or lactation. The sample holds a few counts of this clonotype. Its specificity is unknown. There are 15 residues in the CDR3. Germline V lookup: CDR1 MNHNS, CDR2 SASEGT. V lost 5 bases and J 0 bases, leaving 11 bases between the germline ends.

The chain recombines TRBV6-1 with TRBJ1-5; tentative D call: TRBD1 (6 bases). The clonotype was recovered from a woman aged 60 to 75 with Graves' ophthalmopathy. The source material was blood. Here the CDR3 reads CASSQQGFSNQPQHF. The CDR3 region has the DNA TGTGCCAGCAGTCAACAGGGTTTTAGCAATCAGCCCCAGCATTTT.